This T cell receptor beta chain appears in the sequencing data of a study of T cell responses to AZD1222 COVID-19 vaccine. Study-level information: Second-dose recipients at about 4 or about 12 weeks were treated as one pooled group.

V was clipped by 4 bases and J by 1 base, with 14 bases between them. CDR3 length: 15 amino acids. Germline-derived CDR1 and CDR2 are SGDLS and YYNGEE. Sequencing used immunoSEQ multiplex PCR; TCRdb keeps in-frame clones, though not all of them. The sample contains about 200,000 clones, 70% to 90% of which appear only once. Comment on this clone: Its antigen is not known.

Regarding the study as a whole: Per reports, nearly half of all spike-specific TCRs target regions that are unmutated in variants. Two AZD1222 administrations were followed by greater Spike-specific TCR breadth and depth. The span of vaccine-associated CD4 TCRs extended across spike, with dominance at 160-218 and 743-854.

The chain is built from TRBV9 and TRBJ1-1; a possible D gene is TRBD1 (5 bases). This sample comprised peripheral blood, obtained on day 0 of AZD1222 vaccination. This receptor was identified in an adult in good health. The CDR3 sequence is CASSIGHIANTEAFF. The CDR3 DNA is TGTGCCAGCAGCATCGGACATATAGCGAACACTGAAGCTTTCTTT.